This entry describes one T cell receptor (beta chain). The antigen is not known. The sample is drawn from a study of shared clonotypes between healthy human individuals. Sequencing used immunoSEQ multiplex PCR; TCRdb keeps in-frame clones, though not all of them. The repertoire holds 850,000 to 1,100,000 clones, with approximately 80% as singletons. Among the donors, all were Caucasian adults who lived in Nashville, Tennessee. The germline CDR1 and CDR2 sequences are MDHEN and SYDVKM. V lost 6 bases, J lost 8 bases, and 5 bases stayed unmatched. The CDR3 runs 14 residues. Broader study findings: The generation probabilities recorded for non-shared clonotypes fell below those of clonotypes shared by all four donors.

Material: memory CD4+ T cells from PBMCs. Subset specified: CD45RA-negative fraction. The TCR was taken from a man between 18 and 29 years old in good health. Some clones in this sample may be carry-over from other donors' samples. This chain uses TRBV28 with TRBJ1-4, with 11 bases lining up with TRBD1. In nucleotides, the CDR3 is TGTGCCAGCAGCATGGACAGGGGGCGCGAAAAACTGTTTTTT. Amino acids: CASSMDRGREKLFF.